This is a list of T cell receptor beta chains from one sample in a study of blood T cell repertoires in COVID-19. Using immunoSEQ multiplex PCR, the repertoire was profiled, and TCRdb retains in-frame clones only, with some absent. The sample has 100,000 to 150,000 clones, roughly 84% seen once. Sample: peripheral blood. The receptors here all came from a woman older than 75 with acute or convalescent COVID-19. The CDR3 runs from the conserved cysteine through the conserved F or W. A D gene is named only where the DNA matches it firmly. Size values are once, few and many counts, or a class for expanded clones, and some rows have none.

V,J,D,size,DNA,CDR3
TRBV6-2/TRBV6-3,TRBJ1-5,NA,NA,TGTGCCAGCAGTTACAGAGGGAGCGGAGTCAATCAGCCCCAGCATTTT,CASSYRGSGVNQPQHF
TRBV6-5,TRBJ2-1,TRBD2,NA,TGTGCCAGCAGTTACGGCCGGGGGGGCGCATTTGATGAGCAGTTCTTC,CASSYGRGGAFDEQFF
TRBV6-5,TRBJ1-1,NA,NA,TGTGCCAGCAGTTCAGATCAGACAGGGAACACTGAAGCTTTCTTT,CASSSDQTGNTEAFF
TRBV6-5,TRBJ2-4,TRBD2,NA,TGTGCCAGCAGACGGGAGGGTCTAGCCAAAAACATTCAGTACTTC,CASRREGLAKNIQYF
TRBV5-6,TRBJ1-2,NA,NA,TGTGCCAGCAGCTTGGTTGGCTCTGGCTACACCTTC,CASSLVGSGYTF
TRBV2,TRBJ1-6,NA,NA,TGTGCCAGCAGTGAACGCGGGGGCGAAAATTCACCCCTCCACTTT,CASSERGGENSPLHF
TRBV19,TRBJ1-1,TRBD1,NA,TGTGCCAGTAGTATAGTCGCCAGGGGGACGACTGAAGCTTTCTTT,CASSIVARGTTEAFF
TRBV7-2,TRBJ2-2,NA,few,TGTGCCAGCAGCTACGGACAGACTACGAACACCGGGGAGCTGTTTTTT,CASSYGQTTNTGELFF
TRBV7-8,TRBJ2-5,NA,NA,TGTGCCAGCAGCCCCATAGGGGTGGGAGAGACCCAGTACTTC,CASSPIGVGETQYF
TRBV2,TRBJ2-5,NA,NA,TGTGCCAGCAGTGAACGGGGGAACCAAGCGGTGGGGGCCCAGTACTTC,CASSERGNQAVGAQYF
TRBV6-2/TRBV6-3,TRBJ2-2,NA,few,TGTGCCAGCAGTTACTTGTGGGGGCCCGGGGAGCTGTTTTTT,CASSYLWGPGELFF
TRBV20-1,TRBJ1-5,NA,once,TGCAGTGCTAGTGAGGGCAGTAGCAATCAGCCCCAGCATTTT,CSASEGSSNQPQHF
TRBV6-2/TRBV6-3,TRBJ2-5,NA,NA,TGTGCCAGCAGCCGGGACTCCCGGGGCCAGTACTTC,CASSRDSRGQYF
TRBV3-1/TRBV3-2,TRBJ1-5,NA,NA,TGTGCCAGCAGCCGTGACTTGCGTAGCAATCAGCCCCAGCATTTT,CASSRDLRSNQPQHF
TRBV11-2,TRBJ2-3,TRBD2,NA,TGTGCCAGCAGCCTTCTGACTAGCTCCGATACGCAGTATTTT,CASSLLTSSDTQYF
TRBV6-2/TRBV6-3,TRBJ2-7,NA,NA,TGTGCCAGCAGTTACTCGCGGGGTCTTGAGCAGTACTTC,CASSYSRGLEQYF
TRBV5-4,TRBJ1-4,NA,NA,TGTGCCAGCAGCCATGGGGGGCCGGGGGGTGGTGACGAAAAACTGTTTTTT,CASSHGGPGGGDEKLFF
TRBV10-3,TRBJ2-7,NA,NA,TGTGCCATCAGACAGGTGCCTCTTGGCGAGCAGTACTTC,CAIRQVPLGEQYF
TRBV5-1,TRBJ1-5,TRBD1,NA,TGCGCCAGCAGCTTTCTCCGGGACAGGGGGTTAAAGGCTCAGCCCCAGCATTTT,CASSFLRDRGLKAQPQHF
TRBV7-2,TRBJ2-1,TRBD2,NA,TGTGCCAGCAGCTTAGGGTCTAGCGGGAGAAGTGAGCAGTTCTTC,CASSLGSSGRSEQFF
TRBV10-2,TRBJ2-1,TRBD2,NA,TGCGCCAGCAGTGAATTATCGGGGACTAGATACAATGAGCAGTTCTTC,CASSELSGTRYNEQFF
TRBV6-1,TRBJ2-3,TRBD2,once,TGTGCCAGCAGTGGGAGTCGGACTAGCGGGGGGGCAGATACGCAGTATTTT,CASSGSRTSGGADTQYF